The rows below give T cell receptor beta chains drawn from one sample of a study of response to subunit inactivated influenza vaccine. TCRdb redid the calling of the RT-PCR reads with MiXCR, one entry per CDR3 protein. Among some 180,000 distinct CDR3 sequences, 9.2% were seen once, and the ten largest hold about 11%. The sequencing here drew on non-naive T cells sorted from PBMCs, taken on the day of vaccination. The receptors were gathered from a man aged 50-59 years who received an inactivated influenza vaccine. CDR3s include the opening cysteine and the closing phenylalanine or tryptophan. Fields, in order: clone size, D gene, V gene, J gene, CDR3 protein, CDR3 DNA. A D gene is named only where the DNA matches it firmly. Where a row states a size, it is once, few, many or the class of an expanded clone; other rows omit it.

abundance: .; d_gene: TRBD1; v_gene: TRBV12-3/TRBV12-4; j_gene: TRBJ2-5; CDR3aa: CASRPSPGQGEETQYF; CDR3nt: TGTGCCAGCAGGCCTAGCCCGGGACAGGGAGAAGAGACCCAGTACTTC
abundance: many; d_gene: TRBD1; v_gene: TRBV10-3; j_gene: TRBJ1-2; CDR3aa: CAIKRDRGYGYTF; CDR3nt: TGTGCCATCAAGAGGGACAGGGGATATGGCTACACCTTC
abundance: many; d_gene: .; v_gene: TRBV3-1; j_gene: TRBJ2-1; CDR3aa: CASSQVGLTNNEQFF; CDR3nt: TGTGCCAGCAGCCAAGTCGGACTAACCAACAATGAGCAGTTCTTC
abundance: many; d_gene: TRBD1; v_gene: TRBV14; j_gene: TRBJ1-2; CDR3aa: CASSPGQDYGYTF; CDR3nt: TGTGCCAGCAGCCCTGGACAGGACTATGGCTACACCTTC
abundance: .; d_gene: .; v_gene: TRBV6-1; j_gene: TRBJ2-3; CDR3aa: CASRMDRTDTQYF; CDR3nt: TGTGCCAGCAGGATGGACAGAACAGATACGCAGTATTTT
abundance: .; d_gene: .; v_gene: TRBV6-5; j_gene: TRBJ2-7; CDR3aa: CASSSIGRGGSYEQYF; CDR3nt: TGTGCCAGCAGTTCCATCGGCAGGGGGGGATCCTACGAGCAGTACTTC
abundance: few; d_gene: TRBD2; v_gene: TRBV15; j_gene: TRBJ2-7; CDR3aa: CATSRVLGLAGEIDYEQYF; CDR3nt: TGTGCCACCAGCAGAGTGTTAGGGCTAGCGGGAGAGATCGACTACGAGCAGTACTTC
abundance: few; d_gene: .; v_gene: TRBV28; j_gene: TRBJ2-5; CDR3aa: CASSMGGGETQYF; CDR3nt: TGTGCCAGCAGCATGGGGGGAGGAGAGACCCAGTACTTC
abundance: many; d_gene: .; v_gene: TRBV4-1; j_gene: TRBJ2-5; CDR3aa: CASSQDPGRETQYF; CDR3nt: TGCGCCAGCAGCCAAGATCCGGGGCGGGAGACCCAGTACTTC
abundance: few; d_gene: TRBD1; v_gene: TRBV5-1; j_gene: TRBJ1-1; CDR3aa: CASRDRGRALDTEAFF; CDR3nt: TGCGCCAGCAGAGACAGGGGGAGGGCCTTGGACACTGAAGCTTTCTTT
abundance: many; d_gene: .; v_gene: TRBV6-2/TRBV6-3; j_gene: TRBJ1-1; CDR3aa: CASSYNLWGGLNTEAFF; CDR3nt: TGTGCCAGCAGTTATAATCTCTGGGGGGGTCTGAACACTGAAGCTTTCTTT
abundance: few; d_gene: .; v_gene: TRBV21-1; j_gene: TRBJ1-1; CDR3aa: CAGDPVSEAFF; CDR3nt: TGTGCCGGTGATCCAGTTAGTGAAGCTTTCTTT
abundance: few; d_gene: TRBD1; v_gene: TRBV20-1; j_gene: TRBJ2-7; CDR3aa: CSATVLDRLYEQYF; CDR3nt: TGCAGTGCTACAGTTTTGGACAGGCTCTACGAGCAGTACTTC
abundance: few; d_gene: .; v_gene: TRBV6-2/TRBV6-3; j_gene: TRBJ1-1; CDR3aa: CASSYRRRDTEAFF; CDR3nt: TGTGCCAGCAGTTACCGGAGACGGGACACTGAAGCTTTCTTT
abundance: .; d_gene: .; v_gene: TRBV9; j_gene: TRBJ2-3; CDR3aa: CASSVDYKPDTQYF; CDR3nt: TGTGCCAGCAGCGTGGACTACAAGCCAGATACGCAGTATTTT
abundance: .; d_gene: .; v_gene: TRBV20-1; j_gene: TRBJ2-7; CDR3aa: CSARFGGAEEQYF; CDR3nt: TGCAGTGCTAGATTTGGCGGGGCTGAAGAGCAGTACTTC
abundance: many; d_gene: .; v_gene: TRBV12-3/TRBV12-4; j_gene: TRBJ2-7; CDR3aa: CASREQDGSYEQYF; CDR3nt: TGTGCCAGCAGGGAACAGGACGGCTCCTACGAGCAGTACTTC
abundance: many; d_gene: TRBD2; v_gene: TRBV27; j_gene: TRBJ2-1; CDR3aa: CASSAAGLAAHNEQFF; CDR3nt: TGTGCCAGCAGTGCCGCGGGACTAGCGGCTCACAATGAGCAGTTCTTC
abundance: .; d_gene: .; v_gene: TRBV5-5; j_gene: TRBJ1-2; CDR3aa: CASSWDRNPSNYGYTF; CDR3nt: TGTGCCAGCAGCTGGGACCGAAACCCTTCTAACTATGGCTACACCTTC
abundance: .; d_gene: TRBD1; v_gene: TRBV25-1; j_gene: TRBJ2-2; CDR3aa: CASSDAGTGTGELFF; CDR3nt: TGTGCCAGCAGTGACGCCGGGACAGGGACCGGGGAGCTGTTTTTT
abundance: .; d_gene: .; v_gene: TRBV20-1; j_gene: TRBJ2-1; CDR3aa: CSARGFPGSPRDEQFF; CDR3nt: TGCAGTGCTAGAGGGTTTCCGGGGAGTCCGAGGGATGAGCAGTTCTTC
abundance: many; d_gene: TRBD1; v_gene: TRBV12-3/TRBV12-4; j_gene: TRBJ1-1; CDR3aa: CASTRGQHTEAFF; CDR3nt: TGTGCCAGCACCCGGGGACAGCATACTGAAGCTTTCTTT
abundance: many; d_gene: .; v_gene: TRBV28; j_gene: TRBJ1-1; CDR3aa: CASSLTNRGLMNTEAFF; CDR3nt: TGTGCCAGCAGTTTAACAAACCGAGGACTAATGAACACTGAAGCTTTCTTT
abundance: many; d_gene: .; v_gene: TRBV28; j_gene: TRBJ2-7; CDR3aa: CASSSPTTRSYEQYF; CDR3nt: TGTGCCAGCAGTTCGCCGACTACCCGCTCCTACGAGCAGTACTTC
abundance: few; d_gene: .; v_gene: TRBV5-1; j_gene: TRBJ2-1; CDR3aa: CASSTRPPNSYNEQFF; CDR3nt: TGCGCCAGCAGCACCCGCCCCCCAAACTCCTACAATGAGCAGTTCTTC
abundance: many; d_gene: .; v_gene: TRBV2; j_gene: TRBJ1-2; CDR3aa: CASRAGTANYGYTF; CDR3nt: TGTGCCAGCAGGGCGGGGACGGCTAACTATGGCTACACCTTC